The 8 T cell receptor beta chains below all came from one sample that was sequenced in a study of T cell repertoires in cytomegalovirus infection. These receptors have no known antigen. TCRdb ran MiXCR on the reads and lists one entry per CDR3 protein. The table has under 150,000 distinct CDR3 sequences, more than 20% seen once. The source material was PBMCs, sequenced either directly or after in vitro stimulation (not recorded which). These receptors were taken from a human donor in good health (CMV status not recorded). Some clones in this sample may be carry-over from other donors' samples.

The chain employs TRBV4-2 and TRBJ2-1; 12 bases match TRBD2. Germline assignment: CDR1 LGHNA and CDR2 YNFKEQ. Trimming cost V 0 bases and J 5 bases; bases outside gene matches: 8. This CDR3 region has 18 residues. CDR3 in amino acids: CASSQDLASGRGNNEQFF. The CDR3 nucleotides read TGTGCCAGCAGCCAAGATCTGGCTAGCGGGAGGGGGAACAATGAGCAGTTCTTC.

There are a few counts of this clonotype. The chain recombines TRBV12-3 or TRBV12-4 with TRBJ1-5, with TRBD1 identical over 7 bases. With V trimmed by 3 bases and J by 6 bases, 8 bases remained unmatched. CDR3 size: 15 residues. The CDR3: CASSFWGRQGQPQHF. CDR3 DNA: TGTGCCAGCAGTTTCTGGGGGCGACAGGGTCAGCCCCAGCATTTT.

This clonotype was counted a single time. The rearrangement uses TRBV7-2 and TRBJ2-1, with 7 bases identical to TRBD1. The CDR3 has 17 amino acids. CDR1 is SGHTA, CDR2 FQGNSA, per germline. J gave up 5 bases and V 5 bases, and 15 bases lay outside the gene matches. The CDR3 DNA sequence: TGTGCCAGCAGCCTAGGGGGCCTGGGGGAGCCGGACAATGAGCAGTTCTTC. Its translation: CASSLGGLGEPDNEQFF.

This clonotype has a count of ten or more. This chain connects TRBV29-1 to TRBJ1-2, with unresolved D. The length of the CDR3 is 12 residues. V lost 4 bases and J lost 4, with 10 bases in between. CDR1 and CDR2 from the germline V gene are SQVTM and ANQGSEA. The CDR3 loop reads CSVAGSGYGYTF. In DNA, the CDR3 is TGCAGCGTTGCTGGGAGTGGCTATGGCTACACCTTC.

This clonotype was detected a few times. V and J are TRBV6-1 and TRBJ1-2; D is unresolved. Trimming shortened V by 2 bases and J by 14 bases, and 9 bases separated the two germline ends. The CDR3 extends over 10 amino acids. In germline, CDR1 is MNHNS, CDR2 SASEGT. CDR3 sequence reads: CASSESYKTF. The DNA of the CDR3 is TGTGCCAGCAGTGAAAGTTACAAAACCTTC.

This clonotype was seen ten or more times. V is TRBV7-2 and J is TRBJ1-1; tentative D call: TRBD1 (6 bases). Germline-derived CDR1 and CDR2 are SGHTA and FQGNSA. The CDR3 runs 15 residues. Trimming stripped 2 bases from V and 5 bases from J, with 15 bases between. The CDR3 loop reads CASSLYREASTEAFF. The CDR3 DNA is TGTGCCAGCAGCTTATACAGGGAGGCTTCAACTGAAGCTTTCTTT. Based on the CDR3 plus reference TRBV7-2 and TRBJ1-1, the full variable domain is GAGVSQSPSNKVTEKGKDVELRCDPISGHTALYWYRQSLGQGLEFLIYFQGNSAPDKSGLPSDRFSAERTGGSVSTLTIQRTQQEDSAVYLCASSLYREASTEAFFGQGTRLTVV.

This chain uses TRBV5-1 with TRBJ1-1; D is possibly TRBD1 (6 bases). CDR3 length: 17 amino acids. V lost 0 bases, J lost 0 bases, and 15 bases lay in between. The V gene's germline CDR1 is SGHRS and CDR2 YFSETQ. The CDR3 nucleotides are TGCGCCAGCAGCTTGGCCAGGGGAGGTAACATGAACACTGAAGCTTTCTTT. This translates into CASSLARGGNMNTEAFF. The complete variable domain, with remaining parts taken from reference TRBV5-1 and TRBJ1-1, reads KAGVTQTPRYLIKTRGQQVTLSCSPISGHRSVSWYQQTPGQGLQFLFEYFSETQRNKGNFPGRFSGRQFSNSRSEMNVSTLELGDSALYLCASSLARGGNMNTEAFFGQGTRLTVV.

This clonotype was picked up a small number of times. The chain couples TRBV12-3 or TRBV12-4 to TRBJ1-3; the D is unclear. Trimming removed 1 base at V and 2 bases at J, with 12 bases between. There are 16 residues in the CDR3. CDR3 sequence reads: CASSLGGIRAGNTIYF. The CDR3 nucleotides are TGTGCCAGCAGTTTAGGGGGAATTCGGGCTGGAAACACCATATATTTT.